Listed below are T cell receptor beta chains from one sample, sequenced in a study of blood T cells in healthy people across ages. One entry per CDR3 protein, called by TCRdb with MiXCR from the 5' RACE reads. Of more than 650,000 distinct CDR3 sequences listed, roughly 50% are singletons. Source material: blood. The receptors here all came from an elderly man in good health. Each CDR3 is given with its conserved first and last residue. D genes are given only for firm matches. Size values are once, few and many counts, or a class for expanded clones, and some rows have none.

>.|TRBJ2-7|TRBV6-1|.
TGTGCCAGCAGCGTGGCGTTCAGGGGATACGAGCAGTACTTC
CASSVAFRGYEQYF
>.|TRBJ2-7|TRBV20-1|TRBD1
TGCAGTGCCGCCCGCCCCGGACAGGGCTGGGAGCAGTACTTC
CSAARPGQGWEQYF
>.|TRBJ2-7|TRBV20-1|TRBD2
TGCAGTGCTAGCCCCGGGACTACATACGAGCAGTACTTC
CSASPGTTYEQYF
>.|TRBJ2-1|TRBV20-1|TRBD2
TGCAGTGCTAGTAAAGACCCCGCGGGACTAATATACAATGAGCAGTTCTTC
CSASKDPAGLIYNEQFF
>few|TRBJ2-6|TRBV20-1|.
TGCAGTGCTAGATGGCAGGGTGGATCTGGGGCCAACGTCCTGACTTTC
CSARWQGGSGANVLTF
>.|TRBJ2-5|TRBV29-1|TRBD1
TGCGGCGTCACGCCAATAGGGACAGGCCAAGAGACCCAGTACTTC
CGVTPIGTGQETQYF
>few|TRBJ2-1|TRBV20-1|.
TGCAGTGCGATGGAGAATGAGCAGTTCTTC
CSAMENEQFF
>many|TRBJ2-2|TRBV29-1|.
TGCAGCGTTAGGAGGTCGCTGGGGCTCGGCGGGGAGCTGTTTTTT
CSVRRSLGLGGELFF
>.|TRBJ2-5|TRBV25-1|.
TGTGCCAGCCGAGGAGGCGGAAGCCAAGAGACCCAGTACTTC
CASRGGGSQETQYF
>many|TRBJ1-1|TRBV5-5|.
TGTGCCAGCACCGATGAGCCCGACGACACTGAAGCTTTCTTT
CASTDEPDDTEAFF
>few|TRBJ2-1|TRBV28|TRBD2
TGTGCCTACTCGCGGGGGGACTACAATGAGCAGTTCTTC
CAYSRGDYNEQFF
>few|TRBJ2-5|TRBV20-1|.
TGCAGTGCTAGAGCCCGCGGGCTCAGCGAGACCCAGTACTTC
CSARARGLSETQYF
>.|TRBJ1-2|TRBV6-5|.
TGTGCCAGCAGTTACCTGGGAGTTAGCTATGGCTACACCTTC
CASSYLGVSYGYTF
>few|TRBJ2-7|TRBV29-1|.
TGCAGCGTTTTATCCACGAGCTCCTACGAGCAGTACTTC
CSVLSTSSYEQYF
>.|TRBJ1-6|TRBV27|.
TGTGCCAGCAGACCAGTGGAGGGCTCTTATAATTCACCCCTCCACTTT
CASRPVEGSYNSPLHF
>.|TRBJ1-1|TRBV7-9|.
TGTGCCAGCAGCCCCGGTCTGGGGGGAACTGAAGCTTTCTTT
CASSPGLGGTEAFF
>few|TRBJ2-7|TRBV27|.
TGTGCCAGCACCCCTTGGGGCGGAGAGCAGTACTTC
CASTPWGGEQYF
>once|TRBJ2-7|TRBV28|TRBD1
TGTGCCGGCAACCTGGGGGGGACAGGGGGCCACGAGCAGTACTTC
CAGNLGGTGGHEQYF
>.|TRBJ2-1|TRBV27|.
TGTGCCAGCAGTTTATTCCGGGACTGGGGCGTGGATTCCTACAATGAGCAGTTCTTC
CASSLFRDWGVDSYNEQFF
>.|TRBJ2-5|TRBV5-6|.
TGTGCCAGCAGCTTACACGGACAGTTTAACAATGAGCAGTACTTC
CASSLHGQFNNEQYF
>.|TRBJ2-2|TRBV27|TRBD1
TGTGCCAGCGCTGGGAGGACAGGGGGGTGGCGGGAGCTGTTTTTT
CASAGRTGGWRELFF
>.|TRBJ2-7|TRBV15|TRBD1
TGTGCCACCAGGACGGTTACAGGGGTCGACGAGCAGTACTTC
CATRTVTGVDEQYF
>.|TRBJ2-5|TRBV13|TRBD2
TGTGCCAGCAGCTTAAGAGGCGGAGCGGGAGGTGGGGAGACCCAGTACTTC
CASSLRGGAGGGETQYF
>.|TRBJ2-4|TRBV3-1|TRBD2
TGTGCCAGCAGCCCCCGGACTAGCGGGAGGGGTACTGCGGGCATTCAGTACTTC
CASSPRTSGRGTAGIQYF
>.|TRBJ2-7|TRBV29-1|.
TGCAGCTCAACCAGTGCCCTGGGCGAGCAGTACTTC
CSSTSALGEQYF
>.|TRBJ1-6|TRBV6-1|.
TGTGCCAGCAGTCCTCTTTTACAGGGAAGCTCCTATAATTCACCCCTCCACTTT
CASSPLLQGSSYNSPLHF
>.|TRBJ1-1|TRBV25-1|.
TGTGCCAGCAGTAAGGACGGGTTGAACACTGAAGCTTTCTTT
CASSKDGLNTEAFF
>.|TRBJ2-7|TRBV20-1|.
TGCAGTGCCCTGGGACCTGCCTACGAGCAGTACTTC
CSALGPAYEQYF
>few|TRBJ1-6|TRBV20-1|.
TGCAGTGCTAGAGATTTCAGGGTCAGTTCACCCCTCCACTTT
CSARDFRVSSPLHF
>few|TRBJ2-1|TRBV28|.
TGTGCCGGCAGTTTGGGGGACTCGGGGAATGAGCAGTTCTTC
CAGSLGDSGNEQFF
>.|TRBJ1-2|TRBV30|.
TGTGCCTGGAGTAGCCAGAACGAGAGAGCCTATGGCTACACCTTC
CAWSSQNERAYGYTF
>.|TRBJ2-7|TRBV20-1|.
TGCAGTGCTAGAGACGTCGTGGAGCCCTTCTCCTACGAGCAGTACTTC
CSARDVVEPFSYEQYF
>.|TRBJ2-7|TRBV28|.
TGTGCCAGCAGTTTATTAAGGGGGAATTACGAGCAGTACTTC
CASSLLRGNYEQYF
>few|TRBJ2-3|TRBV7-3|TRBD2
TGTGCCAGCAGCTTACTCCCGGGACTAGCGTCAGACTCCACAGATACGCAGTATTTT
CASSLLPGLASDSTDTQYF
>once|TRBJ2-5|TRBV2|.
TGTGCCAGCAGCTTAGAAGCCCATGAGCAGTACTTC
CASSLEAHEQYF
>.|TRBJ2-7|TRBV7-2|TRBD1
TGTGCCAGCAGCTTCTACAGGGGCTCCTACAATGAGCAGTACTTC
CASSFYRGSYNEQYF
>.|TRBJ2-1|TRBV6-5|.
TGTGCCAGCAGTTACTCGGTTAGCTCGTTGGGTGAGCAGTTCTTC
CASSYSVSSLGEQFF
>.|TRBJ1-2|TRBV11-2|TRBD1
TGTACCAGCAGCTTAGGACAGGGAAACTATGGCTACACCTTC
CTSSLGQGNYGYTF
>.|TRBJ2-5|TRBV9|TRBD2
TGTGCCAGCAGCGTGAGACTAGCGCAAGAGACCCAGTACTTC
CASSVRLAQETQYF
>.|TRBJ2-3|TRBV2|TRBD2
TGTGCCAGCAGCCAACTAGCGAGCACAGATACGCAGTATTTT
CASSQLASTDTQYF
>.|TRBJ2-3|TRBV29-1|.
TGCAGCGTTGAACCGACTCCCGGTACGCAGTATTTT
CSVEPTPGTQYF
>.|TRBJ2-5|TRBV20-1|TRBD1
TGCAGTGCCCGTCCCGGGACAGGGATCGATGAGCAGTACTTC
CSARPGTGIDEQYF
>.|TRBJ2-5|TRBV7-2|.
TGTGCCAGCAGCTTGGGCGCTTCCTACGAGCATTACTTC
CASSLGASYEHYF
>few|TRBJ2-1|TRBV7-2|TRBD1
TGTGCCAGCATCCCTTCAAGGGGACAGTACAATGAGCAGTTCTTC
CASIPSRGQYNEQFF
>few|TRBJ2-7|TRBV20-1|TRBD2
TGCAGTGCTAGGCCGGGGGGGGAACGGCAGTACTTC
CSARPGGERQYF
>.|TRBJ1-4|TRBV10-3|.
TGTGCCATCAGTGAGTCGAATGAAAAACTGTTTTTT
CAISESNEKLFF
>.|TRBJ1-2|TRBV12-3/TRBV12-4|TRBD1
TGTGCCAGCAGTTTAGGGACAGGAGCCTATGGCTACACCTTC
CASSLGTGAYGYTF
>few|TRBJ2-3|TRBV14|.
TGTGCCAGCAGCCAAGTCCGAGAGGGGACGCAGTATTTT
CASSQVREGTQYF
>once|TRBJ1-5|TRBV20-1|.
TGCAGTGCTAGAAAAGGGGGTGATCAGCCCCAGCATTTT
CSARKGGDQPQHF
>.|TRBJ2-4|TRBV2|.
TGTGCCAGCAGTGAAGGCCCAGGGAGAGCCAAAAACATTCAGTACTTC
CASSEGPGRAKNIQYF
>.|TRBJ2-1|TRBV3-1|.
TGTGCCAGCAGCCAAGGGGCCTCTGGCATGAGTGAGCAGTTCTTC
CASSQGASGMSEQFF
>many|TRBJ2-1|TRBV3-1|TRBD2
TGTGCCAGCAGCTGGGCCGGGACTAGCAGCTATGAGCAGTTCTTC
CASSWAGTSSYEQFF
>few|TRBJ2-7|TRBV4-2|.
TGTGCCAGCAGCCAGACGGTTGTGGGCGAGCAGTACTTC
CASSQTVVGEQYF
>.|TRBJ2-2|TRBV2|TRBD2
TGTGCCAGCAGTGAACTAGCGGACACCGGGGAGCTGTTTTTT
CASSELADTGELFF
>.|TRBJ2-7|TRBV20-1|.
TGCAGTGCTAGAGATAGGGCCGCGAGCTCCTACGAGCAGTACTTC
CSARDRAASSYEQYF
>.|TRBJ1-5|TRBV4-1|.
TGCGCCAGCAGCCAAGGGGGTTATAGCAATCAGCCCCAGCATTTT
CASSQGGYSNQPQHF
>.|TRBJ2-2|TRBV10-3|TRBD2
TGTGCCATCAGTGAGCCGGATGGACTAGCGGGGACCGGGGAGCTGTTTTTT
CAISEPDGLAGTGELFF
>.|TRBJ1-1|TRBV4-1|.
TGCGCCAGCAGCCAAGATCCAGGGGTGACTGAAGCTTTCTTT
CASSQDPGVTEAFF